This T cell receptor (beta chain) stems from a study of blood T cell repertoires in COVID-19. Study-level background: Sources were T cells, B-cell-depleted T cells, or PBMCs; the material itself was cDNA or gDNA.

Generated by immunoSEQ multiplex PCR, the TCRdb table keeps only in-frame clones and is missing some. Here the sample spans about 150,000 clones, roughly 72% being singletons. From germline, CDR1 is SGHRS and CDR2 YFSETQ. J lost 4 bases, V lost 7 bases, and 11 bases had no gene match. The CDR3 runs 15 residues. The sequencing input was peripheral blood. The chain couples TRBV5-1 to TRBJ2-3; 8 bases are a match to TRBD2. The TCR originated in a woman at least 80 years old with acute or convalescent COVID-19. Here the CDR3 reads CASSPREGSPDTQYF. DNA for the CDR3: TGCGCCAGCTCCCCCCGGGAGGGGTCACCAGATACGCAGTATTTT.